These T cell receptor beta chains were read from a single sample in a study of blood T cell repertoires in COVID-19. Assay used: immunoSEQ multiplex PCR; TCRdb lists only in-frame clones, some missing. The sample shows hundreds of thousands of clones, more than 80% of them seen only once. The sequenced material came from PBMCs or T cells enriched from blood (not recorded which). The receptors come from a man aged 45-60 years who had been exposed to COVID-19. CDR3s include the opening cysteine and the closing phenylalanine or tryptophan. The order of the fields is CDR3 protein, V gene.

cdr3_aa: CASSLWGAGAEAFF
v_call: TRBV28

cdr3_aa: CSVEQGSNYGYTF
v_call: TRBV29-1

cdr3_aa: CATLGTSGAKYNEQFF
v_call: TRBV2

cdr3_aa: CAISEQGSADTQYF
v_call: TRBV10-3

cdr3_aa: CATSRVAGLGQETQYF
v_call: TRBV15

cdr3_aa: CASRRGPRDIQYF
v_call: TRBV27

cdr3_aa: CASSLTGGGSYNSPLHF
v_call: TRBV6-4

cdr3_aa: CASSYSGYNEQFF
v_call: TRBV12-3/TRBV12-4

cdr3_aa: CASSLGGGRGNTIYF
v_call: TRBV18

cdr3_aa: CAWSPYSTGYGYTF
v_call: TRBV30

cdr3_aa: CASRGGDYNEQFF
v_call: TRBV2

cdr3_aa: CASSLFDSKTQHF
v_call: TRBV11-2

cdr3_aa: CASSFGTSYQETQYF
v_call: TRBV5-1

cdr3_aa: CASSPPGLAGNEQFF
v_call: TRBV18

cdr3_aa: CASGTGRGDYGYTF
v_call: TRBV9

cdr3_aa: CASSSRYSGNQPQHF
v_call: TRBV2

cdr3_aa: CASSEGLAGGVGYNEQFF
v_call: TRBV7-8

cdr3_aa: CASSLVFRVGEETQYF
v_call: TRBV5-6

cdr3_aa: CASDPGQGWGQPQHF
v_call: TRBV2

cdr3_aa: CASSSGQGVHQFF
v_call: TRBV25-1

cdr3_aa: CASGLGGGTGINYGYTF
v_call: TRBV27

cdr3_aa: CASRGQGASYEQYF
v_call: TRBV5-1